This TCR beta chain was identified during a study of breast tumors, draining lymph nodes, adjacent tissues. The CDR3 extends over 16 amino acids. CDR1 and CDR2 (germline): SGHVS, FQNEAQ. Trimming shortened V by 1 base and J by 0 bases, and 13 bases separated the two germline ends. At least ten counts were recorded for this clonotype. Its antigen is as yet unknown. TCRdb re-called the multiplex PCR reads through MiXCR, storing one row per CDR3 protein. Here the sample spans approximately 20,000 distinct CDR3 sequences, roughly 44% being singletons. Study-level results: Data only fit, rather than demonstrated, lymph node origin of most tumor T cells. Tumors had less TCR diversity than lymph nodes, more than nontumor tissue. Most tumor T cells seemingly derive from lymph node, then expand in tumor.

The rearrangement links TRBV7-8 to TRBJ2-7, with D possibly being TRBD1 or TRBD2 (5 bases each). This clonotype was sampled from a female donor with breast cancer. Some clones in this sample may be carry-over from other donors' samples. Material for sequencing was breast tumor tissue. As DNA, the CDR3 is TGTGCCAGCAGCTTAGGGGAACCGGGGACCTCCTACGAGCAGTACTTC. This encodes CASSLGEPGTSYEQYF. The full variable domain, completed using reference TRBV7-8 and TRBJ2-7, is GAGVSQSPRYKVAKRGQDVALRCDPISGHVSLFWYQQALGQGPEFLTYFQNEAQLDKSGLPSDRFFAERPEGSVSTLKIQRTQQEDSAVYLCASSLGEPGTSYEQYFGPGTRLTVT.